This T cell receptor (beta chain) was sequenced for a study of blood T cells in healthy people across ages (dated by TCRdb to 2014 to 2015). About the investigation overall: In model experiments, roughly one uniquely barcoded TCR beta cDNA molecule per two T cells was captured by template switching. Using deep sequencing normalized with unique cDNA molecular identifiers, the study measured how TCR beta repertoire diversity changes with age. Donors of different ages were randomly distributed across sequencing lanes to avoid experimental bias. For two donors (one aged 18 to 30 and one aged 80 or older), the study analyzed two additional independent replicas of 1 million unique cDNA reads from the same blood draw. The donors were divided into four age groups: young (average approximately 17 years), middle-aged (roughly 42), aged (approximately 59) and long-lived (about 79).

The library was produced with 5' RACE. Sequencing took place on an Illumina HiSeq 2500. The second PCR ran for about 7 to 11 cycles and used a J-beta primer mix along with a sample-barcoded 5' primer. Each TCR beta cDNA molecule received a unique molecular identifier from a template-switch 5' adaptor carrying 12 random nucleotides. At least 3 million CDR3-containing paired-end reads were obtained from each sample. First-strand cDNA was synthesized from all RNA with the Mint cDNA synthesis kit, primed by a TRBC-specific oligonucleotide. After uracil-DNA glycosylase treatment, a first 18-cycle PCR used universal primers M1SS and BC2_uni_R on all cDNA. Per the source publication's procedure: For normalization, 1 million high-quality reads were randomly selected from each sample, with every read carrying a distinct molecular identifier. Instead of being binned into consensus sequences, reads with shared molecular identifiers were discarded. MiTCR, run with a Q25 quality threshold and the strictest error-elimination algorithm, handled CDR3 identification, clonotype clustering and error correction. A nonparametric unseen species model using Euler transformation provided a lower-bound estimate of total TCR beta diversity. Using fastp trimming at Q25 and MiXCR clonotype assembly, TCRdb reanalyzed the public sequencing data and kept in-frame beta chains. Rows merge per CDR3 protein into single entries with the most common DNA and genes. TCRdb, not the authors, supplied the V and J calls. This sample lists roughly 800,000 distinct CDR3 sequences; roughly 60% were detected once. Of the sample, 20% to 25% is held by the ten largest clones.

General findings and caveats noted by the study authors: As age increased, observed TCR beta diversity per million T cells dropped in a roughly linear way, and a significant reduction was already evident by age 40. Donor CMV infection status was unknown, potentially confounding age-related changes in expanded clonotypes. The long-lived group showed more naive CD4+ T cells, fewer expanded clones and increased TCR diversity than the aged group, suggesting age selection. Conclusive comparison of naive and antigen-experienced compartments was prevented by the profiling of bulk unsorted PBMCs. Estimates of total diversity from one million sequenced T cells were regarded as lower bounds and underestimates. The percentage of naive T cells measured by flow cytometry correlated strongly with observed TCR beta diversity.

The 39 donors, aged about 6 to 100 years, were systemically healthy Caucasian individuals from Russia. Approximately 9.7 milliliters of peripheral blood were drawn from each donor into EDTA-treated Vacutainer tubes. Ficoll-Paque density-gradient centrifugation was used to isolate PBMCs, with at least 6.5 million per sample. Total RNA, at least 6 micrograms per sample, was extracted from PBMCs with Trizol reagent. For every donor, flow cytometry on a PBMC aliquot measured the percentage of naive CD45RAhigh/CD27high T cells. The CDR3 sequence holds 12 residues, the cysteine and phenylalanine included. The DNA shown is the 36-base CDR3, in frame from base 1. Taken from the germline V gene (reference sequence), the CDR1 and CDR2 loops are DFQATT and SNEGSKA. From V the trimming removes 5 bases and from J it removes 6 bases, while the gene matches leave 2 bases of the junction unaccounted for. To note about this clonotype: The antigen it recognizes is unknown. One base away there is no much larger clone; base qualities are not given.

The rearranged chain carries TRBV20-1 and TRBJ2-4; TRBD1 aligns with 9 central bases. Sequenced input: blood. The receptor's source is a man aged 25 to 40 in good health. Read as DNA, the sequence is TGCAGTGCTCAGGACAGGGGAAACATTCAGTACTTC. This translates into CSAQDRGNIQYF.